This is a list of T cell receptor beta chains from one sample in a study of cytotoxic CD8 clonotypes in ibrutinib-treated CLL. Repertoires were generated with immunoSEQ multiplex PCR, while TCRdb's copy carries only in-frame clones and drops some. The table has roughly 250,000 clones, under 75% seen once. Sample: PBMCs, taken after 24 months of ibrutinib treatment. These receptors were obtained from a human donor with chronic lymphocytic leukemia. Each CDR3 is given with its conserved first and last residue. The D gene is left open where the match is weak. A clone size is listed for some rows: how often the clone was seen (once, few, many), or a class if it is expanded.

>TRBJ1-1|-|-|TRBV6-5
CASSYSTLGATEAFF
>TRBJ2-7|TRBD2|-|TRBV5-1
CASSLATLAGGGEQYF
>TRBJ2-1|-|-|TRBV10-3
CAISGSETRNEQFF
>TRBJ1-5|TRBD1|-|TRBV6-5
CASQGVRNQPQHF
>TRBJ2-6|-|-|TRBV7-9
CASSLAGTGANVLTF
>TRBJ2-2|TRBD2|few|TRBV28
CASSSQGLAGSNTGELFF
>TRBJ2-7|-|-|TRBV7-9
CASSLIHPTLTPEQYF
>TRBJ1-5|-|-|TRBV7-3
CASSQNGQPNQPQHF
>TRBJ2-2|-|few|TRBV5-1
CASSSYSAVGELFF
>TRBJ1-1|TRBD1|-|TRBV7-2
CASSLQGDTEAFF
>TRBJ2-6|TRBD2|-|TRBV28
CASSLSAGFLAGGPEGANVLTF
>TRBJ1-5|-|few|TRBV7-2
CASSQDGRINQPQHF
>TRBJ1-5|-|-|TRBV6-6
CASSYPGTYTEPQHF
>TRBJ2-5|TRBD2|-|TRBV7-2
CASSRLAGNKETQYF
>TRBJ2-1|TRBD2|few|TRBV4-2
CASSQIAGSSSYNEQFF
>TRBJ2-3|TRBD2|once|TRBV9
CASSVVGGRATDTQYF
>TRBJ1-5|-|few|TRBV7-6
CASSSGQWGNQPQHF
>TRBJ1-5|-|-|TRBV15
CATSNGGTRNQPQHF
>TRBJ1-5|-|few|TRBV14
CASSQGEVGQPQHF
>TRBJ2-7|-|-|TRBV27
CASSLSFSVPLEQYF
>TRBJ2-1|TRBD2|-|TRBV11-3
CASSLAAGYEQFF
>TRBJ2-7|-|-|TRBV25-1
CASRGTYEQYF
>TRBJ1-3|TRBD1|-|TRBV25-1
CASSAGQVPGNTIYF
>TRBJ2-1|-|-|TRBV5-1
CASSLANSRNSYNEQFF
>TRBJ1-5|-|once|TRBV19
CASSVEFGNQPQHF
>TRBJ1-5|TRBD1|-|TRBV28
CASRSDRGNQPQHF